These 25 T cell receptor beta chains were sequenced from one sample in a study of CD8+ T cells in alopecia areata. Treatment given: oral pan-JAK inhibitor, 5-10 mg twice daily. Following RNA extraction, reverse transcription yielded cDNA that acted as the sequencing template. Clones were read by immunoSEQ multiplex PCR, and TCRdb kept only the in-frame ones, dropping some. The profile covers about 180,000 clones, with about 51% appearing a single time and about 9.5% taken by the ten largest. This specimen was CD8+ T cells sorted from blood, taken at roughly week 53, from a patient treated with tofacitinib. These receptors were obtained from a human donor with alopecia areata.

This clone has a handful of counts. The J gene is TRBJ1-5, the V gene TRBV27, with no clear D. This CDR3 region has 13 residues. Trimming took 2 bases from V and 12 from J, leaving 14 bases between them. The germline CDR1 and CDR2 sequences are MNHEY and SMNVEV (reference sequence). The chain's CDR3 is CASSLEGPTNQHF. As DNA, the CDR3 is TGTGCCAGCAGTTTAGAAGGCCCTACAAACCAGCATTTT.

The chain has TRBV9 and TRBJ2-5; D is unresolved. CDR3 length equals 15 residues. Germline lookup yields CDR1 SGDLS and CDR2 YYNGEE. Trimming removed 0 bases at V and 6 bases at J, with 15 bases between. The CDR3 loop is CASSVGVVPEQTQYF. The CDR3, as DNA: TGTGCCAGCAGCGTAGGCGTGGTCCCCGAGCAGACCCAGTACTTC.

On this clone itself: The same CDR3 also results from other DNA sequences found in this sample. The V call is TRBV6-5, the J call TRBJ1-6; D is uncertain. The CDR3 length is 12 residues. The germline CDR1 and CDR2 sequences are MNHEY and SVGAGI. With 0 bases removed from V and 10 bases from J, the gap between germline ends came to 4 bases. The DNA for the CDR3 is TGTGCCAGCAGTTACTCCGGATCACCCCTCCACTTT. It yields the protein CASSYSGSPLHF.

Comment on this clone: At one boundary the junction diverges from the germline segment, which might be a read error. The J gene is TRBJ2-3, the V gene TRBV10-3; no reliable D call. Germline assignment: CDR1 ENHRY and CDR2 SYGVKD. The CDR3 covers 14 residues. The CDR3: CAIGEDPQADTQYF. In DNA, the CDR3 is TGTGCCATCGGTGAGGACCCTCAGGCAGATACGCAGTATTTT.

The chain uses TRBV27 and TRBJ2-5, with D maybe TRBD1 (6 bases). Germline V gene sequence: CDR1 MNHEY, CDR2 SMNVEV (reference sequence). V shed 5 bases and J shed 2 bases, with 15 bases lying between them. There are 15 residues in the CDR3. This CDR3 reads CASSLTGHSQETQYF. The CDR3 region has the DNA TGTGCCAGCAGTCTGACAGGCCATTCACAAGAGACCCAGTACTTC.

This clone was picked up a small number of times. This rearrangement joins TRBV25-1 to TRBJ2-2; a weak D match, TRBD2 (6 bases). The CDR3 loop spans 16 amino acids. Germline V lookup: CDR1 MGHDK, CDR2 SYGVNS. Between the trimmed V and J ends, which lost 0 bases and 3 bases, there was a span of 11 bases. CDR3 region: CASSEYLGGHTGELFF. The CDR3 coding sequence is TGTGCCAGCAGTGAATATCTCGGGGGACACACCGGGGAGCTGTTTTTT.

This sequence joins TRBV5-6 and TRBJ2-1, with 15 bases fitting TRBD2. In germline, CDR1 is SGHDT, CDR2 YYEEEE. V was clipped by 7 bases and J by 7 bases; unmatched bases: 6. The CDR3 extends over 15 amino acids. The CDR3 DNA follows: TGTGCCAGCTTCGAAGGACTAGCGGGAGGGAATGAGCAGTTCTTC. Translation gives CASFEGLAGGNEQFF.

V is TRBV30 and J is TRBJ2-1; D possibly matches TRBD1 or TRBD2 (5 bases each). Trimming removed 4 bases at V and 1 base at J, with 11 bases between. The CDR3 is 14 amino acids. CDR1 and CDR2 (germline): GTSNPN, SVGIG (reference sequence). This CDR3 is CAWTGAASYNEQFF. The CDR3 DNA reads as TGTGCCTGGACCGGGGCGGCGTCCTACAATGAGCAGTTCTTC.

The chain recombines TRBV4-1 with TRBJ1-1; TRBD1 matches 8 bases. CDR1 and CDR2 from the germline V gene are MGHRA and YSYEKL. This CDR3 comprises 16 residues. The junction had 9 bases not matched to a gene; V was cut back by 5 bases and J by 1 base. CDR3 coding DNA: TGCGCCAGCAGCTTGGACAGGGAGGTGGGGAACACTGAAGCTTTCTTT. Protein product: CASSLDREVGNTEAFF.

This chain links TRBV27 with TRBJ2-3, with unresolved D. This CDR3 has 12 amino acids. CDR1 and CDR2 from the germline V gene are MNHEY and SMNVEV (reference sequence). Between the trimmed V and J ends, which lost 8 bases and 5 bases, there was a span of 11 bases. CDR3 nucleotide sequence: TGTGCCAGCGGAAAGTTGGTAGATACGCAGTATTTT. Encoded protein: CASGKLVDTQYF.

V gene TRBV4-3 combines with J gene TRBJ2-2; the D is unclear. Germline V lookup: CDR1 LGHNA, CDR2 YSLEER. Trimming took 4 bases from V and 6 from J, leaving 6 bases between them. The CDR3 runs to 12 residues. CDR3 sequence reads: CASSLRAGELFF. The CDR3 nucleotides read TGCGCCAGCAGCCTAAGGGCCGGGGAGCTGTTTTTT.

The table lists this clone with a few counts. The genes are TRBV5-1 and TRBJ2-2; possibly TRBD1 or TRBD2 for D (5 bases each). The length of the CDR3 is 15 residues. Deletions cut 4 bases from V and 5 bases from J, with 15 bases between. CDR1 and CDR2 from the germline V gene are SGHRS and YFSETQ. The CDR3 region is CASSSRGEPTGELFF. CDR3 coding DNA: TGCGCCAGCAGCAGCCGAGGGGAGCCGACCGGGGAGCTGTTTTTT.

Written as DNA, the CDR3 is TGTGCCAGTATGCGGGACAGGGAGGGCAAAAACATTCAGTACTTC. This encodes CASMRDREGKNIQYF. This chain joins TRBV19 and TRBJ2-4; 9 bases agree with TRBD1. V shed 7 bases, J shed 3 bases, and the junction held 7 bases outside the gene matches. The CDR3 runs to 15 residues. Germline V CDR1 and CDR2: LNHDA, SQIVND (reference sequence).

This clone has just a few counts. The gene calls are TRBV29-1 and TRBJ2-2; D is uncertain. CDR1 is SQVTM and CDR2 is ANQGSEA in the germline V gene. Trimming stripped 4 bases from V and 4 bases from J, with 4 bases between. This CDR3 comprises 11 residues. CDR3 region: CSVVVTGELFF. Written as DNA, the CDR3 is TGCAGCGTTGTGGTCACCGGGGAGCTGTTTTTT.

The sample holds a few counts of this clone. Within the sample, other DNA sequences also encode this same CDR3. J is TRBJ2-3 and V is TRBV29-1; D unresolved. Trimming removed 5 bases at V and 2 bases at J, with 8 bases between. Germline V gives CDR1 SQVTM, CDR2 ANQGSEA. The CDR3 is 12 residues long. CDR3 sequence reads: CSVSGFTDTQYF. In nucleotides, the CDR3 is TGCAGCGTTTCCGGATTCACAGATACGCAGTATTTT.

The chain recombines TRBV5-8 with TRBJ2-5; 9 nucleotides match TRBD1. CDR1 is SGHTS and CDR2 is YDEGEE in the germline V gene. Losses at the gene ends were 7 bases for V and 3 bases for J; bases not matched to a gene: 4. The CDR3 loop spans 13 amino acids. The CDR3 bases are TGTGCCAGCGGGTGGACAGGGGAAGAGACCCAGTACTTC. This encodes CASGWTGEETQYF. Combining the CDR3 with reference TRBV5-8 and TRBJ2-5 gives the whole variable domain EAGVTQSPTHLIKTRGQQATLRCSPISGHTSVYWYQQALGLGLQFLLWYDEGEERNRGNFPPRFSGRQFPNYSSELNVNALELEDSALYLCASGWTGEETQYFGPGTRLLVL.

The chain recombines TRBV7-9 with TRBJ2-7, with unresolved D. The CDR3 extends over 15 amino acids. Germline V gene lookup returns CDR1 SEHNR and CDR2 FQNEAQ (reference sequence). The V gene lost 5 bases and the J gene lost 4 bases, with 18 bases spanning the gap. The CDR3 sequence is CASSLGPGPGYEQYF. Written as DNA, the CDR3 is TGTGCCAGCAGCCTCGGACCGGGCCCTGGGTACGAGCAGTACTTC.

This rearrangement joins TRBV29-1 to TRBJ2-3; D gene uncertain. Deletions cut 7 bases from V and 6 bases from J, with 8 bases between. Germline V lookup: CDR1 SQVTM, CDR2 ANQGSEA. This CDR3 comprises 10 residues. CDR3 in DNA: TGCAGCGCTCTCACGGATACGCAGTATTTT. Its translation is CSALTDTQYF.

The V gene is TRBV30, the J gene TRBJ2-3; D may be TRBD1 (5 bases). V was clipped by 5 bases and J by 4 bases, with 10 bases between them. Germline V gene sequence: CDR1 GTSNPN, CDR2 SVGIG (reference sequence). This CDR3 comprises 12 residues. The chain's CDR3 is CAWGQGADTQYF. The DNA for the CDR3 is TGTGCCTGGGGGCAGGGTGCAGATACGCAGTATTTT.

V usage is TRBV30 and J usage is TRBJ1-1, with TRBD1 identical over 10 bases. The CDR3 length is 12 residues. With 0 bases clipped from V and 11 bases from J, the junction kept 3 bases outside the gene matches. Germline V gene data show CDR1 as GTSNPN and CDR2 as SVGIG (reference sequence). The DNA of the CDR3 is TGTGCCTGGAGTGTGGGGACAGGGGTCGCTTTCTTT. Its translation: CAWSVGTGVAFF.

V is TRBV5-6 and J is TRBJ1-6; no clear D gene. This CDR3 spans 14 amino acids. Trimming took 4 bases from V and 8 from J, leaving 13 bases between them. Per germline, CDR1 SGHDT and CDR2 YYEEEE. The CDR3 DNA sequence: TGTGCCAGCAGCCCAAAGAAGTCTGATTCACCCCTCCACTTT. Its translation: CASSPKKSDSPLHF.

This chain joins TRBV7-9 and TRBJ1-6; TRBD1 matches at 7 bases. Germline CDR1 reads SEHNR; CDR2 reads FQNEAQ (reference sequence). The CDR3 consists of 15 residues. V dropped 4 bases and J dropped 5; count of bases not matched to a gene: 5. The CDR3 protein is CASSSPTGDNSPLHF. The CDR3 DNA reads TGTGCCAGCAGCTCCCCCACAGGGGATAATTCACCCCTCCACTTT.

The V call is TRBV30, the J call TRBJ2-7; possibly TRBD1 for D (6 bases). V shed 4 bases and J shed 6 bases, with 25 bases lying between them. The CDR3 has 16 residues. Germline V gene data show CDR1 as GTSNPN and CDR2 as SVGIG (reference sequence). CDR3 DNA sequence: TGTGCCTGGACCGCCCCCGGGACACTACTTGCGGGCGAGCAGTACTTC. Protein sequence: CAWTAPGTLLAGEQYF.

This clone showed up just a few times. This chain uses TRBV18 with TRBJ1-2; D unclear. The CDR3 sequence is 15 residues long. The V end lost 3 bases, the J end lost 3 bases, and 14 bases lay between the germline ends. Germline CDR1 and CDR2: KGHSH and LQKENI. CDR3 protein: CASSPQTRGDYGYTF. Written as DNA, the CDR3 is TGTGCCAGCTCACCCCAGACCCGGGGTGACTATGGCTACACCTTC.

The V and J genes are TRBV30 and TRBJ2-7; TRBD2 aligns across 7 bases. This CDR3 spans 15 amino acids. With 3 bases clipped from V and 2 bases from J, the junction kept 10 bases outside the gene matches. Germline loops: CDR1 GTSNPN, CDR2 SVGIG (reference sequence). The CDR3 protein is CAWRGGIPWTYEQYF. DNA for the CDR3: TGTGCCTGGAGGGGGGGGATCCCGTGGACCTACGAGCAGTACTTC. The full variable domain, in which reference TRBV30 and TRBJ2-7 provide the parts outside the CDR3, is SQTIHQWPATLVQPVGSPLSLECTVEGTSNPNLYWYRQAAGRGLQLLFYSVGIGQISSEVPQNLSASRPQDRQFILSSKKLLLSDSGFYLCAWRGGIPWTYEQYFGPGTRLTVT.